This entry lists 2 T cell receptor beta chains sequenced from one sample in a study of somatic mutations in T cells in chronic GVHD. TCRdb's copy holds only in-frame clones and misses some; the assay was immunoSEQ multiplex PCR. The repertoire holds 13,000 or so clones, about 80% seen once, with roughly 32% in the top ten. Input material: Vbeta20-negative CD4+ T cells from blood. Every receptor here comes from a male patient in his fifties with chronic graft-versus-host disease. Some T cells may have come from the graft donor.

This chain uses TRBV11-3 with TRBJ2-5; 8 bases agree with TRBD1. Per the germline V gene, CDR1 is SGHNT and CDR2 is YENEEA. V was pared by 5 bases and J by 5 bases, with 13 bases of the junction left unmatched. This CDR3 is built from 16 residues. The DNA of the CDR3 is TGTGCCAGCAGCACCTATACAGGGGGAGAACAGGAGACCCAGTACTTC. Translating gives CASSTYTGGEQETQYF.

The chain recombines TRBV2 with TRBJ1-6; maybe TRBD1 (6 bases). This CDR3 contains 15 residues. Germline CDR1 reads SNHLY; CDR2 reads FYNNEI. Trimming removed 4 bases at V and 9 bases at J, with 16 bases between. CDR3 nucleotides: TGTGCCAGCAGTGGGCCAGGGGCTGGGGGTTCACCCCTCCACTTT. Amino acid sequence: CASSGPGAGGSPLHF.